A selection of T cell receptor beta chains follows, all from one sample in a study of OX40 agonist ivuxolimab in advanced cancers. Sequencing used immunoSEQ multiplex PCR; TCRdb keeps in-frame clones, though not all of them. The profile shows approximately 25,000 clones, around 79% of them singletons. Sequenced material: CD4+ or CD8+ T cells sorted from blood, taken in a trial of the OX40 agonist ivuxolimab. Receptors were obtained from an adult with an advanced solid tumor such as melanoma, head and neck, liver or kidney cancer. CDR3s include the opening cysteine and the closing phenylalanine or tryptophan. D genes are given only for firm matches. Clone size is given for some rows only: seen once, a few or many times, or a class if the clone is expanded.

V	size	J	D	CDR3	DNA
TRBV5-6	-	TRBJ1-5	TRBD1	CASSLGTGKQPQHF	TGTGCCAGCAGCTTGGGGACAGGAAAACAGCCCCAGCATTTT
TRBV7-3	-	TRBJ1-5	-	CASSLTGGNQPQHF	TGTGCCAGCAGCTTAACGGGGGGCAATCAGCCCCAGCATTTT
TRBV6-6	-	TRBJ1-1	-	CASSSDTLQAFF	TGTGCCAGCAGTTCTGACACTTTACAAGCTTTCTTT
TRBV4-3	-	TRBJ1-2	-	CASSQTLQGLYGSYTF	TGCGCCAGCAGCCAAACGCTACAGGGACTCTATGGAAGCTACACCTTC
TRBV10-1	-	TRBJ2-3	-	CASSDPGIGDTQYF	TGCGCCAGCAGTGATCCGGGGATAGGCGATACGCAGTATTTT
TRBV2	-	TRBJ2-7	-	CASSLVGASYEQYF	TGTGCCAGCAGTCTCGTGGGAGCCTCCTACGAGCAGTACTTC
TRBV7-3	-	TRBJ1-2	-	CASSLTAGNGYTF	TGTGCCAGCAGCTTAACAGCGGGGAATGGCTACACCTTC
TRBV5-1	once	TRBJ2-3	TRBD2	CASSLVAGGGDTQYF	TGCGCCAGCAGCTTGGTTGCGGGGGGCGGAGATACGCAGTATTTT
TRBV6-1	once	TRBJ1-5	-	CASSETTRNQPQHF	TGTGCCAGCAGTGAAACGACAAGAAATCAGCCCCAGCATTTT
TRBV7-9	-	TRBJ2-1	TRBD2	CASSLSSGSASYNEQFF	TGTGCCAGCAGCTTATCTAGCGGGAGCGCCTCCTACAATGAGCAGTTCTTC
TRBV13	-	TRBJ1-4	TRBD1	CASSYGAGTGTEKLFF	TGTGCCAGCAGCTACGGGGCAGGGACAGGGACCGAAAAACTGTTTTTT
TRBV6-1	few	TRBJ2-1	-	CASSEVGTSREQFF	TGTGCCAGCAGTGAAGTGGGGACTTCGAGGGAGCAGTTCTTC
TRBV11-3	-	TRBJ2-1	TRBD2	CASSSGLVFYNEQFF	TGTGCCAGCAGCTCGGGACTAGTATTTTACAATGAGCAGTTCTTC
TRBV5-4	-	TRBJ2-1	-	CASSPGHYNNEQFF	TGTGCCAGCAGCCCGGGACATTACAACAATGAGCAGTTCTTC
TRBV4-1	-	TRBJ2-5	TRBD2	CASSQGSGGDRGETQYF	TGCGCCAGCAGCCAAGGGAGTGGGGGGGACCGTGGGGAGACCCAGTACTTC
TRBV7-2	-	TRBJ2-7	TRBD2	CASSSRGRTSGTGQYF	TGTGCCAGCAGCTCCCGGGGGAGGACTAGCGGTACGGGGCAGTACTTC
TRBV6-1	-	TRBJ1-2	-	CASNQHSYGYTF	TGTGCCAGCAACCAGCATTCCTATGGCTACACCTTC
TRBV4-2	few	TRBJ2-1	-	CASSQVGSGLEQFF	TGTGCCAGCAGCCAAGTAGGTTCGGGCCTGGAGCAGTTCTTC
TRBV30	-	TRBJ2-3	TRBD2	CAWSRTSGGTDTQYF	TGTGCCTGGAGTAGGACTAGCGGTGGCACAGATACGCAGTATTTT
TRBV27	-	TRBJ1-1	TRBD1	CASSLQGARGKAFF	TGTGCCAGCAGTCTACAGGGGGCGCGAGGAAAAGCTTTCTTT
TRBV11-3	-	TRBJ2-1	-	CASSSQHNEQFF	TGTGCCAGCAGTTCACAGCACAATGAGCAGTTCTTC
TRBV4-3	-	TRBJ1-5	-	CASSPKGDSNQPQHF	TGCGCCAGCAGCCCAAAAGGAGATAGCAATCAGCCCCAGCATTTT
TRBV7-8	-	TRBJ2-1	-	CASSLGISGYNEQFF	TGTGCCAGCAGCTTAGGGATTAGCGGATACAATGAGCAGTTCTTC
TRBV4-3	-	TRBJ2-7	TRBD1	CASSPIGQGSPYEQYF	TGCGCCAGCAGCCCCATAGGACAGGGGTCCCCCTACGAGCAGTACTTC
TRBV7-2	-	TRBJ2-2	-	CASSLRALNTGELFF	TGTGCCAGCAGCTTAAGGGCCTTGAACACCGGGGAGCTGTTTTTT
TRBV10-1	-	TRBJ1-2	-	CASSESRGRGYTF	TGCGCCAGCAGTGAGTCGAGGGGTCGGGGCTACACCTTC
TRBV30	-	TRBJ1-2	-	CAWRGARGYTF	TGTGCCTGGAGAGGGGCGCGAGGCTACACCTTC
TRBV21-1	few	TRBJ2-7	-	CASSKYPGFYEQYF	TGTGCCAGCAGCAAATACCCGGGATTCTACGAGCAGTACTTC
TRBV18	-	TRBJ1-4	-	CASSPRTDDEKLFF	TGTGCCAGCTCACCACGGACAGATGATGAAAAACTGTTTTTT
TRBV7-2	-	TRBJ2-1	-	CASSLPLREQFF	TGTGCCAGCAGCTTACCGCTTAGAGAGCAGTTCTTC
TRBV9	-	TRBJ2-4	TRBD2	CASSVGGSALNIQYF	TGTGCCAGCAGCGTAGGCGGGAGTGCTTTAAACATTCAGTACTTC
TRBV7-9	-	TRBJ2-5	TRBD2	CAAGGGGETQYF	TGTGCCGCGGGAGGGGGTGGAGAGACCCAGTACTTC
TRBV18	-	TRBJ1-1	-	CASSPREGFTEAFF	TGTGCCAGCTCACCAAGGGAAGGGTTCACTGAAGCTTTCTTT
TRBV5-6	-	TRBJ2-5	-	CASSLDPTSIETQYF	TGTGCCAGCAGCTTGGACCCAACTAGCATAGAGACCCAGTACTTC
TRBV23-1	few	TRBJ1-2	-	CASASLYGYTF	TGCGCCAGCGCGAGCCTTTATGGCTACACCTTC
TRBV14	-	TRBJ2-5	-	CASSQRALFKETQYF	TGTGCCAGCAGCCAAAGGGCACTGTTCAAAGAGACCCAGTACTTC
TRBV5-4	-	TRBJ1-1	-	CASSRGRWQMNTEAFF	TGCGCCAGCAGCCGGGGGAGATGGCAGATGAACACTGAAGCTTTCTTT
TRBV6-4	-	TRBJ2-1	-	CASSEWVVEQFF	TGTGCCAGCAGTGAATGGGTAGTTGAGCAGTTCTTC
TRBV21-1	-	TRBJ2-5	-	CASSLQDRRPQETQYF	TGTGCCAGCAGCCTTCAAGACAGGAGACCTCAAGAGACCCAGTACTTC
TRBV9	-	TRBJ1-1	-	CASSEGGTEAFF	TGTGCCAGCAGCGAGGGAGGCACTGAAGCTTTCTTT
TRBV11-2	few	TRBJ1-1	-	CASKEGRQGPEAFF	TGTGCCAGCAAAGAAGGACGTCAGGGCCCTGAAGCTTTCTTT
TRBV19	-	TRBJ2-7	TRBD2	CASSTSTSGSAEQYF	TGTGCCAGTAGTACGTCGACTAGCGGGAGTGCCGAGCAGTACTTC
TRBV4-2	-	TRBJ2-1	TRBD2	CASSQEAGDLNEQFF	TGTGCCAGCAGCCAAGAGGCGGGGGACCTCAATGAGCAGTTCTTC
TRBV5-1	-	TRBJ2-7	TRBD1	CASTLGPGGPNEQYF	TGCGCCAGCACCCTTGGCCCAGGGGGCCCCAACGAGCAGTACTTC
TRBV7-2	-	TRBJ2-4	-	CASSRRAGLLNQYF	TGTGCCAGCAGCCGGAGGGCGGGACTCCTAAACCAGTACTTC
TRBV29-1	-	TRBJ2-5	-	CSVDTPSWGLGQYF	TGCAGCGTTGACACCCCGTCGTGGGGGTTGGGGCAGTACTTC
TRBV14	-	TRBJ2-3	-	CASSQDRSRSTDTQYF	TGTGCCAGCAGCCAAGATCGGTCGCGTAGCACAGATACGCAGTATTTT
TRBV6-1	once	TRBJ1-4	-	CASSEGGGAFEKLFF	TGTGCCAGCAGTGAAGGAGGGGGGGCATTTGAAAAACTGTTTTTT
TRBV5-5	-	TRBJ2-7	-	CASSSLTEQYF	TGTGCCAGCAGCTCGCTAACCGAGCAGTACTTC
TRBV25-1	few	TRBJ2-2	TRBD1	CASSEGQVDTGELFF	TGTGCCAGCAGTGAGGGACAGGTGGACACCGGGGAGCTGTTTTTT
TRBV7-3	-	TRBJ2-7	-	CASSFVAREQYF	TGTGCCAGCAGCTTTGTGGCGCGCGAGCAGTACTTC
TRBV30	-	TRBJ2-3	-	CAGVRTTSTDTQYF	TGTGCCGGGGTAAGGACAACTAGCACAGATACGCAGTATTTT
TRBV28	-	TRBJ1-1	-	CASSSGRVGEAFF	TGTGCCAGCAGTTCTGGCAGGGTTGGTGAAGCTTTCTTT
TRBV14	few	TRBJ2-1	TRBD1	CASSQYRGVHNEQFF	TGTGCCAGCAGCCAATACAGGGGGGTACACAATGAGCAGTTCTTC
TRBV9	medium-sized	TRBJ2-1	-	CASSLLGDEQFF	TGTGCCAGCAGCTTGCTCGGGGATGAGCAGTTCTTC